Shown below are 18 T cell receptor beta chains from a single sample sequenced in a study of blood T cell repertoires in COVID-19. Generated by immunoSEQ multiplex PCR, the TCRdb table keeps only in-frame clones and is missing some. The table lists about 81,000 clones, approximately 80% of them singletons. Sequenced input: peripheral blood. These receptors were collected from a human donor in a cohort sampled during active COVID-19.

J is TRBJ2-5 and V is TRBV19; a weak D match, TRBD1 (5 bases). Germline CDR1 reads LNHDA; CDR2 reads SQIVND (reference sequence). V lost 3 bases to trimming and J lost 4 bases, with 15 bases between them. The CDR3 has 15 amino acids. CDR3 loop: CASSIQGPVGETQYF. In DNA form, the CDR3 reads TGTGCCAGTAGTATCCAGGGCCCGGTAGGAGAGACCCAGTACTTC.

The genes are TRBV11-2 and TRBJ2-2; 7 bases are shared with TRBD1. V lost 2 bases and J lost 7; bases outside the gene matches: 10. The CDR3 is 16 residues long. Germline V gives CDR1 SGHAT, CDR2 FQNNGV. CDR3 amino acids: CASSLRRQGKGGELFF. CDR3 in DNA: TGTGCCAGCAGCTTAAGAAGACAGGGAAAGGGCGGGGAGCTGTTTTTT.

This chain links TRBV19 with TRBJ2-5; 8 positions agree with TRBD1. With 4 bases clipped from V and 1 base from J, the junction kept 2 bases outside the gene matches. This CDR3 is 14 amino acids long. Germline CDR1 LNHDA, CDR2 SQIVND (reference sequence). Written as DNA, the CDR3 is TGTGCCAGTAGTACCGACAGGGGCCAAGAGACCCAGTACTTC. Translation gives CASSTDRGQETQYF.

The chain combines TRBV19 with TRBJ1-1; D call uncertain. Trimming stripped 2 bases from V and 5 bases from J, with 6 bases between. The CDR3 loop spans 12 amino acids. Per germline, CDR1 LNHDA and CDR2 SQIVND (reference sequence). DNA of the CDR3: TGTGCCAGTAGTATATTCGGGACTGAAGCTTTCTTT. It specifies CASSIFGTEAFF.

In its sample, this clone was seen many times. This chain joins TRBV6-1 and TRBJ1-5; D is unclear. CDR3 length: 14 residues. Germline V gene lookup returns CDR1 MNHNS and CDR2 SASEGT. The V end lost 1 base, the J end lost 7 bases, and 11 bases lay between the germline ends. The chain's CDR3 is CASSEVDSGQPQHF. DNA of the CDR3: TGTGCCAGCAGTGAAGTGGATTCGGGGCAGCCCCAGCATTTT.

The CDR3 loop reads CASSPSSLAGVNTEAFF. DNA of the CDR3: TGTGCCAGCTCACCATCATCTCTGGCAGGGGTGAACACTGAAGCTTTCTTT. The chain is built from TRBV18 and TRBJ1-1, with a possible D match to TRBD1 (6 bases). Germline lookup yields CDR1 KGHSH and CDR2 LQKENI. The V end lost 2 bases, the J end lost 0 bases, and 16 bases lay between the germline ends. The CDR3 consists of 17 residues.

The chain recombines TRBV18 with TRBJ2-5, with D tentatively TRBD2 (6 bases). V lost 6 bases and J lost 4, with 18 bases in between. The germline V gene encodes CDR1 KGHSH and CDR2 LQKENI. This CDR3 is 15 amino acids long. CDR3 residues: CASSPVVGGGETQYF. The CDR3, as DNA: TGTGCCAGCTCGCCGGTAGTGGGAGGAGGAGAGACCCAGTACTTC.

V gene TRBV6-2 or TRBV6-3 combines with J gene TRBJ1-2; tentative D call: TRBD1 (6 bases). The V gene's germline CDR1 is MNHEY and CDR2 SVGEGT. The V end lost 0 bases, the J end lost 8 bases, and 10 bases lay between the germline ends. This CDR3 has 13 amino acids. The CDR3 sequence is CASSYSTGGGYTF. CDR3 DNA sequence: TGTGCCAGCAGTTACTCGACAGGTGGAGGCTACACCTTC.

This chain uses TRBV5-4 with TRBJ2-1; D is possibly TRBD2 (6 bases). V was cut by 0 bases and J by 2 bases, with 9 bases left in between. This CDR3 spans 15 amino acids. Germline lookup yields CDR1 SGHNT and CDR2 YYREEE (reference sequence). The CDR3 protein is CASSLEVAAYNEQFF. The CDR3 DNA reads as TGTGCCAGCAGCTTGGAAGTAGCGGCCTACAATGAGCAGTTCTTC.

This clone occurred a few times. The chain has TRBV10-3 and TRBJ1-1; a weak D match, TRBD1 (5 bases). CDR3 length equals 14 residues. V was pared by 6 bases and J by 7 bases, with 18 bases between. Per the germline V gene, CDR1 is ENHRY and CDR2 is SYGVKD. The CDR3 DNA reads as TGTGCCATCAGAGCGGGGCTCGAACGCCATGAAGCTTTCTTT. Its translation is CAIRAGLERHEAFF.

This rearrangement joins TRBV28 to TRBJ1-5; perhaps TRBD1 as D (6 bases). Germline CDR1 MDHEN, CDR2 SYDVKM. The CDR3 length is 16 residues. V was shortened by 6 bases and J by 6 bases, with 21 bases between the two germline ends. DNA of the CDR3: TGTGCCAGCAGGGAAGGGAAGGCAGGGGTGGGTCAGCCCCAGCATTTT. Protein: CASREGKAGVGQPQHF. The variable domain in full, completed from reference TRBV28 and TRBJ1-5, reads DVKVTQSSRYLVKRTGEKVFLECVQDMDHENMFWYRQDPGLGLRLIYFSYDVKMKEKGDIPEGYSVSREKKERFSLILESASTNQTSMYLCASREGKAGVGQPQHFGDGTRLSIL.

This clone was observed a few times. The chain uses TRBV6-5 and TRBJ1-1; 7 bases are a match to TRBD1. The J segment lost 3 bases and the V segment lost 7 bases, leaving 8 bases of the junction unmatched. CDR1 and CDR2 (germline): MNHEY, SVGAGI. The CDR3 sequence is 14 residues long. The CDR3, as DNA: TGTGCCAGCACAAAGGGACAGAGACACACTGAAGCTTTCTTT. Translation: CASTKGQRHTEAFF.

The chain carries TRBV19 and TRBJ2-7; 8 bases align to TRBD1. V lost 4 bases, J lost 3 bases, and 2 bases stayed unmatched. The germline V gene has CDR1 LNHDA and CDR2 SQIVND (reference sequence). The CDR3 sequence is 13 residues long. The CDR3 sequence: CASSKQGGYEQYF. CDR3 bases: TGTGCCAGTAGTAAACAGGGGGGCTACGAGCAGTACTTC.

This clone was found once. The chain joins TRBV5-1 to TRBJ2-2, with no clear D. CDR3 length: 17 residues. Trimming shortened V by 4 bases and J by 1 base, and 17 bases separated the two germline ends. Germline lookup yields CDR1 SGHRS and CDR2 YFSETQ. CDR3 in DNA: TGCGCCAGCAGCCTGGTGCGAGAAATTAGGAACACCGGGGAGCTGTTTTTT. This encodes CASSLVREIRNTGELFF.

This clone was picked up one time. In DNA, the CDR3 is TGTGCCAGCACCCTGCAGGGAATCAATCAGCCCCAGCATTTT. This encodes CASTLQGINQPQHF. V and J are TRBV2 and TRBJ1-5, with D perhaps TRBD1 (5 bases). The CDR3 contains 14 residues. V shed 7 bases and J shed 3 bases, with 13 bases lying between them. Germline CDR1 is SNHLY and CDR2 is FYNNEI.

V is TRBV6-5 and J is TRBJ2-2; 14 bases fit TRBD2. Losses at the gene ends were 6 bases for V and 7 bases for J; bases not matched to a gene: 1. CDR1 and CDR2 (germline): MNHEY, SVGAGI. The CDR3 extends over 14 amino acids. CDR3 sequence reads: CASRGLAGVGELFF. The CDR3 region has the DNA TGTGCCAGCAGGGGACTAGCGGGGGTCGGGGAGCTGTTTTTT.

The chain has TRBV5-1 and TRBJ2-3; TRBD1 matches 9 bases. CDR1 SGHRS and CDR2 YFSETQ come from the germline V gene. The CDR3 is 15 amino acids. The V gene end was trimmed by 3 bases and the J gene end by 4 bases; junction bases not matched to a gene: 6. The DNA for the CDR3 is TGCGCCAGCAGCTACCGGGACAGGGTCCCAGATACGCAGTATTTT. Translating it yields CASSYRDRVPDTQYF.

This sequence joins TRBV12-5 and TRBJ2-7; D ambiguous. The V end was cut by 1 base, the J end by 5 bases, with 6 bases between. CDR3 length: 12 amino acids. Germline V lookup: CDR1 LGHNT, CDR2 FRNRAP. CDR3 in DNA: TGTGCTAGTGGTTTGGGGGCCCACGAGCAGTACTTC. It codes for CASGLGAHEQYF.